The present TCR beta chain was sequenced within a study of T cells in Graves' hyperthyroidism and ophthalmopathy. General study findings and limits: In the blood, most expanded thyroid clonotypes above 0.001 appeared as well.

As concerns this clonotype: Its antigen is still unknown.

The V end lost 6 bases, the J end lost 3 bases, and 15 bases lay between the germline ends. CDR1 SGHAT and CDR2 FQNNGV come from the germline V gene. The CDR3 is 15 residues long. Amplified TCR beta CDR3 regions came from RNA transcripts. With the HTBI primer set, the TCR CDR3 went through a first round of RT-PCR. TCRdb reprocessed the multiplex PCR reads with MiXCR, giving one entry per CDR3 protein. The sample yields around 300,000 distinct CDR3 sequences, approximately 21% seen once. V and J are TRBV11-2 and TRBJ2-1; D perhaps matches TRBD1 (6 bases). The sequence was collected from a young man with Graves' ophthalmopathy. Sequencing was performed on blood. CDR3 DNA: TGTGCCAGCAGACCCGTAGGGGGTGACTACAATGAGCAGTTCTTC. This encodes CASRPVGGDYNEQFF.